Listed below are T cell receptor beta chains from one sample, sequenced in a study of T-cell reconstitution after alpha-beta-depleted transplantation in children. TCRdb fed the PCR reads into MiXCR, producing one record per CDR3 protein. This sample yields 400,000 to 550,000 distinct CDR3 sequences, of which about 10% are seen a single time; around 2% belongs to the top ten. This specimen consisted of PBMCs, obtained before TCRalphabeta/CD19-depleted stem cell transplant. The origin of the receptors is a child under 10 years old with inherited bone marrow failure, due to receive a stem cell transplant. CDR3s include the opening cysteine and the closing phenylalanine or tryptophan. Each record gives: J gene, V gene, clone size, D gene, CDR3 DNA, CDR3 protein. A D gene is named only where the DNA matches it firmly. Size values are once, few and many counts, or a class for expanded clones, and some rows have none.

J gene: TRBJ2-1
V gene: TRBV5-1
clone size: many
D gene: TRBD2
CDR3 DNA: TGCGCCAGCAGCTCCCGGGGGGCGGGAGGGTACAATGAGCAGTTCTTC
CDR3 protein: CASSSRGAGGYNEQFF

J gene: TRBJ2-7
V gene: TRBV5-6
clone size: few
D gene: TRBD1
CDR3 DNA: TGTGCCAGCAGCTTTGGGACAGGGAACTTCAACGAGCAGTACTTC
CDR3 protein: CASSFGTGNFNEQYF

J gene: TRBJ2-1
V gene: TRBV9
clone size: many
D gene: -
CDR3 DNA: TGTGCCAGCAGCGCCGGGAGTTCGCCGGCCCCTGAGCAGTTCTTC
CDR3 protein: CASSAGSSPAPEQFF

J gene: TRBJ1-5
V gene: TRBV28
clone size: -
D gene: -
CDR3 DNA: TGTGCCAGCAGTACGGACACCTTAAGGCATTTT
CDR3 protein: CASSTDTLRHF

J gene: TRBJ2-7
V gene: TRBV20-1
clone size: many
D gene: TRBD1
CDR3 DNA: TGCAGTGTACCCAACCGGGACAGGGGGCGAGAGCAGTACTTC
CDR3 protein: CSVPNRDRGREQYF

J gene: TRBJ2-3
V gene: TRBV24-1
clone size: -
D gene: -
CDR3 DNA: TGTGCCACCAGTGGGGCTCGGGTCGGCACAGATACGCAGTATTTT
CDR3 protein: CATSGARVGTDTQYF

J gene: TRBJ2-7
V gene: TRBV13
clone size: many
D gene: TRBD1
CDR3 DNA: TGTGCCAGCAGCTCAAGGGGGACAGTGACTTTCTACGAGCAGTACTTC
CDR3 protein: CASSSRGTVTFYEQYF

J gene: TRBJ2-7
V gene: TRBV4-3
clone size: many
D gene: -
CDR3 DNA: TGCGCCAGCAGCCAAGAAGGTGACGCCCTCGGGGAGCAGTACTTC
CDR3 protein: CASSQEGDALGEQYF

J gene: TRBJ1-3
V gene: TRBV11-2
clone size: many
D gene: -
CDR3 DNA: TGTGCCAGCAGCTTAGACAGCGCCTCTGGAAACACCATATATTTT
CDR3 protein: CASSLDSASGNTIYF

J gene: TRBJ2-1
V gene: TRBV6-2/TRBV6-3
clone size: many
D gene: TRBD2
CDR3 DNA: TGTGCCAGCAGCTTCCCGGGACTAGCGAAGGACAATGAGCAGTTCTTC
CDR3 protein: CASSFPGLAKDNEQFF

J gene: TRBJ1-2
V gene: TRBV7-8
clone size: many
D gene: -
CDR3 DNA: TGTGCCAGCAGCTCATCGCCAGGGGCTAACTATGGCTACACCTTC
CDR3 protein: CASSSSPGANYGYTF

J gene: TRBJ2-3
V gene: TRBV5-1
clone size: few
D gene: -
CDR3 DNA: TGCGCCAGCAGCTCGCAGCGGGCGAGCACAGATACGCAGTATTTT
CDR3 protein: CASSSQRASTDTQYF

J gene: TRBJ1-6
V gene: TRBV10-1
clone size: many
D gene: -
CDR3 DNA: TGCGCCAGCAGTGGAGACGGAAATTCACCCCTCCACTTT
CDR3 protein: CASSGDGNSPLHF

J gene: TRBJ2-2
V gene: TRBV28
clone size: many
D gene: -
CDR3 DNA: TGTGCCAGCAGGCACCAACTGGGGAAGGTGGGGACCGGGGAGCTGTTTTTT
CDR3 protein: CASRHQLGKVGTGELFF

J gene: TRBJ2-5
V gene: TRBV12-3/TRBV12-4
clone size: few
D gene: -
CDR3 DNA: TGTGCCAGCAGCCCTACCTGGGCAGTGCAAGAGACCCAGTACTTC
CDR3 protein: CASSPTWAVQETQYF

J gene: TRBJ2-7
V gene: TRBV11-2
clone size: -
D gene: TRBD1
CDR3 DNA: TGTGCCAGCAGCGTTAGGGGACAGGGTACCTACGAGCAGTACTTC
CDR3 protein: CASSVRGQGTYEQYF

J gene: TRBJ2-4
V gene: TRBV27
clone size: many
D gene: -
CDR3 DNA: TGTGCCAGCACCCCAGGAGGGGCCAAAAACATTCAGTACTTC
CDR3 protein: CASTPGGAKNIQYF

J gene: TRBJ2-1
V gene: TRBV7-2
clone size: many
D gene: TRBD2
CDR3 DNA: TGTGCCAGCAGCCCCAGAGCGGGAGAGGGGTACAATGAGCAGTTCTTC
CDR3 protein: CASSPRAGEGYNEQFF

J gene: TRBJ1-3
V gene: TRBV4-3
clone size: many
D gene: TRBD1
CDR3 DNA: TGCGCCAGCAGCCAGGACAGGGTCCTCTCTGGAAACACCATATATTTT
CDR3 protein: CASSQDRVLSGNTIYF

J gene: TRBJ1-2
V gene: TRBV5-4
clone size: few
D gene: TRBD1
CDR3 DNA: TGTGCCAGCAGCTTACGACAGGGGGATCGTGGCTACACCTTC
CDR3 protein: CASSLRQGDRGYTF

J gene: TRBJ1-1
V gene: TRBV29-1
clone size: many
D gene: -
CDR3 DNA: TGCGTCATCGGAGTATCGGCGGACACTGAAGCTTTCTTT
CDR3 protein: CVIGVSADTEAFF

J gene: TRBJ2-6
V gene: TRBV20-1
clone size: many
D gene: TRBD2
CDR3 DNA: TGCAGTGCTAGCTCGGGCGGGAGCTCTGGGGCCAACGTCCTGACTTTC
CDR3 protein: CSASSGGSSGANVLTF

J gene: TRBJ1-4
V gene: TRBV7-9
clone size: many
D gene: TRBD1
CDR3 DNA: TGTGCCAGCAGCGCTCGCCCCCCGGGGACAGGGAATGAAAAACTGTTTTTT
CDR3 protein: CASSARPPGTGNEKLFF

J gene: TRBJ2-6
V gene: TRBV29-1
clone size: many
D gene: -
CDR3 DNA: TGCAGCGTTGCGATGGAGGGGGCCAACGTCCTGACTTTC
CDR3 protein: CSVAMEGANVLTF

J gene: TRBJ2-2
V gene: TRBV11-2
clone size: many
D gene: TRBD2
CDR3 DNA: TGTGCCAGCAGCTACGGACTAGTCAGGACCGGGGAGCTGTTTTTT
CDR3 protein: CASSYGLVRTGELFF

J gene: TRBJ2-7
V gene: TRBV19
clone size: -
D gene: TRBD1
CDR3 DNA: TGTGCCAGTAGTATAAGGACAGGGATGGACGAGCAGTACTTC
CDR3 protein: CASSIRTGMDEQYF

J gene: TRBJ2-7
V gene: TRBV24-1
clone size: many
D gene: -
CDR3 DNA: TGTGCCACCAGGGCCCTTCACCCCCAGCAGTACTTC
CDR3 protein: CATRALHPQQYF

J gene: TRBJ2-7
V gene: TRBV4-3
clone size: many
D gene: TRBD1
CDR3 DNA: TGCGCCAGCAGCCAAGAATTCGTTCCAGGGGGTTTCAACGAGCAGTACTTC
CDR3 protein: CASSQEFVPGGFNEQYF

J gene: TRBJ2-3
V gene: TRBV24-1
clone size: few
D gene: TRBD2
CDR3 DNA: TGTGCCACCAGTGATCAGACTGGGGGGGGGAGCACAGATACGCAGTATTTT
CDR3 protein: CATSDQTGGGSTDTQYF

J gene: TRBJ2-1
V gene: TRBV5-4
clone size: few
D gene: TRBD2
CDR3 DNA: TGTGCCAGCAGCTTTGTTTCCCCATGGCGGGAGGTCCGATACAATGAGCAGTTCTTC
CDR3 protein: CASSFVSPWREVRYNEQFF

J gene: TRBJ2-1
V gene: TRBV7-8
clone size: many
D gene: TRBD2
CDR3 DNA: TGTGCCAGCGTACCCGAACTAGCGGGAGTCGAGCAGTTCTTC
CDR3 protein: CASVPELAGVEQFF

J gene: TRBJ2-1
V gene: TRBV11-2
clone size: many
D gene: -
CDR3 DNA: TGTGCCAGCAGCTTACCAAGAACACCTCAGGGAAGTGCTTACAATGAGCAGTTCTTC
CDR3 protein: CASSLPRTPQGSAYNEQFF